The rows below give T cell receptor beta chains drawn from one sample of a study of shared clonotypes between healthy human individuals. Sequenced by immunoSEQ multiplex PCR; TCRdb stores in-frame clones only, minus some. The sample consists of approximately 1.5 million clones, 95% to 99% of them appearing once. Source material: naive CD4+ T cells sorted from blood. These receptor sequences come from a man aged 25 to 45 in good health. Each CDR3 is given with its conserved first and last residue. A D gene is named only where the DNA matches it firmly. Size is stated for part of the rows, as once, few or many counts, or as a class when the clone is expanded.

size: -
J: TRBJ2-3
D: -
V: TRBV27
CDR3: CASSLSWEPTDTQYF
DNA: TGTGCCAGCAGTTTATCGTGGGAACCTACAGATACGCAGTATTTT

size: -
J: TRBJ2-1
D: -
V: TRBV27
CDR3: CASSPSGYAEIYNEQFF
DNA: TGTGCCAGCAGCCCCTCTGGCTATGCTGAAATCTACAATGAGCAGTTCTTC

size: -
J: TRBJ2-6
D: -
V: TRBV28
CDR3: CASSLQSSGANVLTF
DNA: TGTGCCAGCAGTTTACAGAGCTCTGGGGCCAACGTCCTGACTTTC

size: -
J: TRBJ2-5
D: -
V: TRBV28
CDR3: CASRQWDIQETQYF
DNA: TGTGCCAGCAGACAATGGGACATCCAAGAGACCCAGTACTTC

size: -
J: TRBJ2-3
D: TRBD1
V: TRBV6-6
CDR3: CASNRGRVPADTQYF
DNA: TGTGCCAGCAACAGGGGGCGCGTCCCTGCAGATACGCAGTATTTT

size: -
J: TRBJ1-3
D: -
V: TRBV11-2
CDR3: CASSLLGYPPGNTIYF
DNA: TGTGCCAGCAGCTTACTGGGGTATCCCCCTGGAAACACCATATATTTT

size: once
J: TRBJ2-5
D: -
V: TRBV5-5
CDR3: CASSHRVETQYF
DNA: TGTGCCAGCAGCCACAGGGTTGAGACCCAGTACTTC

size: -
J: TRBJ1-3
D: -
V: TRBV5-4
CDR3: CASSLDSISGNTIYF
DNA: TGTGCCAGCAGCTTGGACAGCATCTCTGGAAACACCATATATTTT

size: -
J: TRBJ1-3
D: -
V: TRBV18
CDR3: CASSPFAGRENTIYF
DNA: TGTGCCAGCTCACCGTTTGCGGGGCGTGAAAACACCATATATTTT

size: -
J: TRBJ1-2
D: -
V: TRBV7-9
CDR3: CASSDGGRNYGYTF
DNA: TGTGCCAGCAGTGATGGCGGGCGTAACTATGGCTACACCTTC

size: -
J: TRBJ1-1
D: TRBD1
V: TRBV5-6
CDR3: CASSLRVGTGVTEAFF
DNA: TGTGCCAGCAGCTTGAGGGTCGGGACAGGGGTCACTGAAGCTTTCTTT

size: -
J: TRBJ2-1
D: -
V: TRBV14
CDR3: CASRPNVIPPVNEQFF
DNA: TGTGCCAGCAGACCAAACGTTATACCACCAGTAAATGAGCAGTTCTTC

size: -
J: TRBJ1-1
D: -
V: TRBV5-1
CDR3: CASSLEGSLTEAFF
DNA: TGCGCCAGCAGCTTAGAAGGTAGTCTCACTGAAGCTTTCTTT

size: once
J: TRBJ1-1
D: -
V: TRBV5-1
CDR3: CASRGWEYMANTEAFF
DNA: TGCGCCAGCCGGGGGTGGGAGTATATGGCGAACACTGAAGCTTTCTTT

size: -
J: TRBJ2-7
D: -
V: TRBV7-9
CDR3: CASSLGGWVEQYF
DNA: TGTGCCAGCAGCTTAGGAGGCTGGGTAGAGCAGTACTTC

size: -
J: TRBJ2-7
D: -
V: TRBV5-1
CDR3: CASRTGVSYEQYF
DNA: TGCGCCAGCAGAACGGGGGTCTCCTACGAGCAGTACTTC

size: -
J: TRBJ1-5
D: -
V: TRBV7-8
CDR3: CASSLARQGNQPQHF
DNA: TGTGCCAGCAGCTTAGCGCGGCAGGGAAATCAGCCCCAGCATTTT

size: -
J: TRBJ1-1
D: -
V: TRBV23-1
CDR3: CASSQWRGVPNTEAFF
DNA: TGCGCCAGCAGTCAATGGCGAGGGGTGCCGAACACTGAAGCTTTCTTT

size: -
J: TRBJ2-3
D: -
V: TRBV5-1
CDR3: CASSSGTDTQYF
DNA: TGCGCCAGCAGCTCAGGGACAGATACGCAGTATTTT

size: -
J: TRBJ2-2
D: -
V: TRBV9
CDR3: CASRGGMNTGELFF
DNA: TGTGCCAGCAGAGGAGGGATGAACACCGGGGAGCTGTTTTTT

size: -
J: TRBJ2-1
D: TRBD2
V: TRBV9
CDR3: CASSVDSGSSYNEQFF
DNA: TGTGCCAGCAGCGTAGACAGCGGGAGTTCCTACAATGAGCAGTTCTTC

size: once
J: TRBJ2-2
D: TRBD2
V: TRBV4-2
CDR3: CASSRLSGEGGELFF
DNA: TGTGCCAGCAGCCGACTCAGCGGGGAAGGGGGGGAGCTGTTTTTT

size: -
J: TRBJ1-1
D: -
V: TRBV6-6
CDR3: CASSPDTLNTEAFF
DNA: TGTGCCAGCAGCCCGGACACCCTGAACACTGAAGCTTTCTTT

size: -
J: TRBJ2-7
D: -
V: TRBV4-2
CDR3: CASSQREEYEQYF
DNA: TGTGCCAGCAGCCAGAGGGAGGAGTACGAGCAGTACTTC

size: -
J: TRBJ1-1
D: -
V: TRBV5-6
CDR3: CASSLAWGGTEAFF
DNA: TGTGCCAGCAGCTTGGCTTGGGGAGGGACTGAAGCTTTCTTT

size: -
J: TRBJ2-2
D: -
V: TRBV6-5
CDR3: CASSGTTGPTGELFF
DNA: TGTGCCAGCAGTGGGACGACCGGTCCCACCGGGGAGCTGTTTTTT

size: -
J: TRBJ2-1
D: -
V: TRBV5-4
CDR3: CASSLDVGGEQFF
DNA: TGTGCCAGCAGCTTGGACGTGGGCGGCGAGCAGTTCTTC